The 27 T cell receptor beta chains presented below share a single source sample, sequenced in a study of shared clonotypes between healthy human individuals. Sequencing was performed with immunoSEQ multiplex PCR; in TCRdb, only in-frame clones are kept and a portion is missing. The data show around 2.5 million clones, under 95% seen once. Material for sequencing was naive CD4+ T cells from PBMCs. Indicated subset: CD45RA+ positively selected. The receptors stem from a man aged 18 to 35 in good health. Some clones in this sample may be carry-over from other donors' samples.

This chain uses TRBV5-1 with TRBJ2-2; 10 bases are shared with TRBD1. V trimming: 4 bases; J trimming: 3 bases; junction bases outside the gene matches: 3. The germline gives CDR1 SGHRS, CDR2 YFSETQ. The CDR3 is made up of 15 amino acids. CDR3: CASSQGQGYTGELFF. The CDR3 DNA follows: TGCGCCAGCAGCCAGGGACAGGGGTACACCGGGGAGCTGTTTTTT.

The V call is TRBV4-1, the J call TRBJ2-7; TRBD2 matches 7 bases. The CDR3 is 16 amino acids. V gave up 1 base and J gave up 6 bases; unmatched junction bases: 12. Germline-derived CDR1 and CDR2 are MGHRA and YSYEKL. As DNA, the CDR3 is TGCGCCAGCAGCCAAGTAGCGGCGGGAGAAGTCTCCGAGCAGTACTTC. Its protein is CASSQVAAGEVSEQYF.

The chain uses TRBV6-5 and TRBJ1-1; tentative D call: TRBD1 (6 bases). Trimming stripped 5 bases from V and 1 base from J, with 14 bases between. CDR1 and CDR2 (germline): MNHEY, SVGAGI. This CDR3 region has 15 residues. CDR3 loop: CASSPRTVRNTEAFF. CDR3 DNA: TGTGCCAGCAGTCCCCGGACAGTCAGGAACACTGAAGCTTTCTTT.

The chain carries TRBV9 and TRBJ2-3, with a weak D call TRBD1 (7 bases). Germline V CDR1 and CDR2: SGDLS, YYNGEE. CDR3 length: 16 residues. Between the trimmed V and J ends, which lost 0 bases and 5 bases, there was a span of 16 bases. CDR3 in DNA: TGTGCCAGCAGCGTAGAATCGGGGGCAGGGGGAGATACGCAGTATTTT. Its protein product is CASSVESGAGGDTQYF.

The chain couples TRBV7-9 to TRBJ1-5; D remains ambiguous. The germline V and J ends were trimmed by 4 bases and 4 bases, with 11 bases remaining between them. This CDR3 spans 14 amino acids. The germline V gene encodes CDR1 SEHNR and CDR2 FQNEAQ (reference sequence). CDR3 DNA sequence: TGTGCCAGCAGCTCAAGGGCAGGAAATCAGCCCCAGCATTTT. Encoded protein: CASSSRAGNQPQHF.

This clone was seen just once. The V gene is TRBV4-1, the J gene TRBJ2-3; D ambiguous. The ends were cut back, 1 base at V and 4 bases at J, with 12 bases in the middle. From germline, CDR1 is MGHRA and CDR2 YSYEKL. The CDR3 totals 15 residues. The CDR3 DNA reads as TGCGCCAGCAGCCAAGGCCGGCTAGTTCCAGATACGCAGTATTTT. Protein sequence: CASSQGRLVPDTQYF.

CDR3 sequence reads: CASSLGANTDTQYF. The DNA for the CDR3 is TGTGCCAGCAGCTTGGGCGCCAACACAGATACGCAGTATTTT. The chain recombines TRBV5-4 with TRBJ2-3; D unclear. Deletions cut 0 bases from V and 2 bases from J, with 7 bases between. The CDR3 is 14 amino acids. Germline CDR1 reads SGHNT; CDR2 reads YYREEE (reference sequence). Complete variable domain (other parts from reference TRBV5-4 and TRBJ2-3): ETGVTQSPTHLIKTRGQQVTLRCSSQSGHNTVSWYQQALGQGPQFIFQYYREEENGRGNFPPRFSGLQFPNYSSELNVNALELDDSALYLCASSLGANTDTQYFGPGTRLTVL.

The V and J genes are TRBV5-1 and TRBJ2-3, with unresolved D. Germline-derived CDR1 and CDR2 are SGHRS and YFSETQ. V lost 0 bases, J lost 5 bases, and 13 bases lay in between. The CDR3 loop spans 15 amino acids. CDR3 residues: CASSLVATPQDTQYF. The DNA of the CDR3 is TGCGCCAGCAGCTTGGTTGCAACGCCGCAAGATACGCAGTATTTT.

This chain connects TRBV5-1 to TRBJ1-3; no clear D. Trimming took off 4 bases at V and 4 bases at J, with 12 bases between the two ends. This CDR3 region has 14 residues. Germline V CDR1 and CDR2: SGHRS, YFSETQ. In DNA, the CDR3 is TGCGCCAGCAGCCCTCAGGACGGAGGAAACACCATATATTTT. This codes for CASSPQDGGNTIYF. Drawing the rest from reference TRBV5-1 and TRBJ1-3, the complete variable domain is KAGVTQTPRYLIKTRGQQVTLSCSPISGHRSVSWYQQTPGQGLQFLFEYFSETQRNKGNFPGRFSGRQFSNSRSEMNVSTLELGDSALYLCASSPQDGGNTIYFGEGSWLTVV.

CDR3 in amino acids: CASSDPWGGSSNQPQHF. The DNA of the CDR3 is TGTGCCAGCAGTGATCCCTGGGGGGGATCCAGCAATCAGCCCCAGCATTTT. The rearrangement links TRBV2 to TRBJ1-5; the D gene is possibly TRBD1 (5 bases). The ends were cut back, 3 bases at V and 1 base at J, with 16 bases in the middle. The germline gives CDR1 SNHLY, CDR2 FYNNEI. The CDR3 spans 17 residues. The variable domain in full, completed from reference TRBV2 and TRBJ1-5, reads EPEVTQTPSHQVTQMGQEVILRCVPISNHLYFYWYRQILGQKVEFLVSFYNNEISEKSEIFDDQFSVERPDGSNFTLKIRSTKLEDSAMYFCASSDPWGGSSNQPQHFGDGTRLSIL.

The chain's CDR3 is CASSQGTSQETQYF. CDR3 coding DNA: TGCGCCAGCAGCCAGGGGACAAGCCAAGAGACCCAGTACTTC. The chain recombines TRBV5-1 with TRBJ2-5; D might be TRBD1 (6 bases). V gave up 4 bases and J gave up 1 base, with 11 bases separating them. The CDR3 has 14 amino acids. Germline loops: CDR1 SGHRS, CDR2 YFSETQ. The complete variable domain, with remaining parts taken from reference TRBV5-1 and TRBJ2-5, reads KAGVTQTPRYLIKTRGQQVTLSCSPISGHRSVSWYQQTPGQGLQFLFEYFSETQRNKGNFPGRFSGRQFSNSRSEMNVSTLELGDSALYLCASSQGTSQETQYFGPGTRLLVL.

This clone was counted a single time. This rearrangement joins TRBV5-1 to TRBJ2-2; maybe TRBD1 (5 bases). Germline CDR1 SGHRS, CDR2 YFSETQ. Trimming cost V 6 bases and J 1 base, with 10 bases left between them. The CDR3 spans 14 residues. CDR3 in DNA: TGCGCCAGCACCCCGCAGGGGAACACCGGGGAGCTGTTTTTT. Translated: CASTPQGNTGELFF.

The chain recombines TRBV9 with TRBJ2-5, with D possibly matching TRBD2 (6 bases). Germline lookup yields CDR1 SGDLS and CDR2 YYNGEE. The CDR3 sequence is 15 residues long. Trimming left V 3 bases short and J 5 bases short, with 17 bases between. CDR3 nucleotides: TGTGCCAGCAGCGCCCGCGGGACTCCCGGGGAGACCCAGTACTTC. Protein product: CASSARGTPGETQYF.

The chain has TRBV19 and TRBJ2-7; D perhaps matches TRBD2 (7 bases). The CDR3 contains 16 residues. Germline CDR1 LNHDA, CDR2 SQIVND (reference sequence). The V and J ends lost 5 bases and 4 bases respectively, with 21 bases between them. CDR3 amino acids: CASSSGQIGGPYEQYF. The CDR3 coding sequence is TGTGCCAGTAGTTCGGGGCAGATCGGGGGGCCTTACGAGCAGTACTTC.

Concerning this clone: The sample holds other DNA sequences that translate to the same CDR3. This chain links TRBV28 with TRBJ2-6, with D possibly being TRBD1 (6 bases). Germline CDR1 reads MDHEN; CDR2 reads SYDVKM. There are 13 residues in the CDR3. V was pared by 6 bases and J by 4 bases, with 7 bases between. The chain's CDR3 is CASRQGGANVLTF. The CDR3 region has the DNA TGTGCCAGCAGACAGGGAGGGGCCAACGTCCTGACTTTC.

This chain connects TRBV7-3 to TRBJ1-3; D is perhaps TRBD1 (5 bases). The CDR3 is made up of 14 amino acids. From germline, CDR1 is SGHTA and CDR2 FQGTGA. V was trimmed by 0 bases and J by 3 bases, leaving 6 bases between them. As DNA, the CDR3 is TGTGCCAGCAGCTTAACAGGGGATGGAAACACCATATATTTT. The encoded protein is CASSLTGDGNTIYF.

The J gene is TRBJ2-5, the V gene TRBV28, with 12 bases lining up with TRBD2. In germline, CDR1 is MDHEN, CDR2 SYDVKM. This CDR3 contains 15 residues. V dropped 5 bases and J dropped 1; count of bases not matched to a gene: 2. CDR3 coding DNA: TGTGCCAGCAGTCCTAGCGGGAGGGGCCAAGAGACCCAGTACTTC. Amino acid sequence: CASSPSGRGQETQYF.

This sequence joins TRBV29-1 and TRBJ1-4, with TRBD1 identical over 7 bases. Germline V gene data show CDR1 as SQVTM and CDR2 as ANQGSEA. J lost 8 bases, V lost 7 bases, and 7 bases had no gene match. The CDR3 spans 12 residues. CDR3 nucleotide sequence: TGCAGCGCCAGGGGGGGAGACGAAAAACTGTTTTTT. This translates into CSARGGDEKLFF.

This clone showed up just once. J is TRBJ1-1 and V is TRBV28; D perhaps matches TRBD1 (6 bases). The CDR3 has 15 residues. CDR1 is MDHEN, CDR2 SYDVKM, per germline. V lost 7 bases and J 3 bases, leaving 18 bases between the germline ends. For the CDR3, the DNA is TGTGCCAGCAAGACCGCGGAGGGGGGATACACTGAAGCTTTCTTT. It codes for CASKTAEGGYTEAFF. Drawing the rest from reference TRBV28 and TRBJ1-1, the complete variable domain is DVKVTQSSRYLVKRTGEKVFLECVQDMDHENMFWYRQDPGLGLRLIYFSYDVKMKEKGDIPEGYSVSREKKERFSLILESASTNQTSMYLCASKTAEGGYTEAFFGQGTRLTVV.

The chain links TRBV9 to TRBJ2-5; tentative D call: TRBD2 (6 bases). This CDR3 is built from 16 residues. Germline CDR1 SGDLS, CDR2 YYNGEE. V was clipped by 0 bases and J by 5 bases, with 17 bases between them. The CDR3 sequence is CASSVARLGGVETQYF. CDR3 nucleotides: TGTGCCAGCAGCGTAGCGCGACTGGGCGGGGTGGAGACCCAGTACTTC.

V usage is TRBV28 and J usage is TRBJ2-7; 10 bases match TRBD1. Germline loops: CDR1 MDHEN, CDR2 SYDVKM. The CDR3 has 15 residues. The J segment lost 6 bases and the V segment lost 2 bases, leaving 7 bases of the junction unmatched. CDR3: CASSLAGTGVREQYF. CDR3 sequence (DNA): TGTGCCAGCAGTTTAGCCGGGACAGGGGTGCGCGAGCAGTACTTC.

The chain has TRBV6-1 and TRBJ2-7; 11 bases fit TRBD2. This CDR3 spans 12 amino acids. Per germline, CDR1 MNHNS and CDR2 SASEGT. V was clipped by 5 bases and J by 7 bases; unmatched bases: 1. The CDR3 loop is CASSLAGGEQYF. The CDR3 bases are TGTGCCAGCAGTCTAGCGGGGGGAGAGCAGTACTTC.

The chain links TRBV6-1 to TRBJ1-2; possibly TRBD1 for D (6 bases). This CDR3 has 15 amino acids. V was trimmed by 6 bases and J by 5 bases, leaving 19 bases between them. Germline CDR1 is MNHNS and CDR2 is SASEGT. The CDR3 DNA sequence: TGTGCCAGCAGCGTTCAGGGGCCTGTCGATTATGGCTACACCTTC. Amino acids: CASSVQGPVDYGYTF.

This chain joins TRBV11-1 and TRBJ2-5; D may be TRBD2 (6 bases). There are 15 residues in the CDR3. Looked up from germline, CDR1 is SGHAT and CDR2 is FQDESV (reference sequence). Trimming removed 5 bases at V and 4 bases at J, with 17 bases between. The CDR3 is CASSTQRGNGETQYF. The CDR3 DNA is TGTGCCAGCAGCACCCAACGGGGGAACGGAGAGACCCAGTACTTC. Together with reference TRBV11-1 and TRBJ2-5, the CDR3 gives the full variable domain: EAEVAQSPRYKITEKSQAVAFWCDPISGHATLYWYRQILGQGPELLVQFQDESVVDDSQLPKDRFSAERLKGVDSTLKIQPAELGDSAMYLCASSTQRGNGETQYFGPGTRLLVL.

The V and J genes are TRBV7-2 and TRBJ1-1; 8 nucleotides align to TRBD1. The CDR3 extends over 15 amino acids. Germline values: CDR1 SGHTA, CDR2 FQGNSA. V was clipped by 1 base and J by 1 base; unmatched bases: 2. DNA of the CDR3: TGTGCCAGCAGCTTAGACGACAGGGGGAACACTGAAGCTTTCTTT. The encoded protein is CASSLDDRGNTEAFF.

The genes are TRBV7-3 and TRBJ2-1, with 12 nucleotides matching TRBD2. In germline, CDR1 is SGHTA, CDR2 FQGTGA. The length of the CDR3 is 14 residues. Trimming at V came to 4 bases and at J to 9 bases, leaving 4 bases not matched to a gene. CDR3 DNA: TGTGCCAGCAGCTCCACGGGACTAGCGGGTGAGCAGTTCTTC. It translates to CASSSTGLAGEQFF.

The table lists this clone with a count of one. This chain links TRBV19 with TRBJ1-2, with unresolved D. CDR3 length: 12 amino acids. The V end lost 8 bases, the J end lost 5 bases, and 12 bases lay between the germline ends. The germline gives CDR1 LNHDA, CDR2 SQIVND (reference sequence). The CDR3 DNA sequence: TGTGCCAGTCAGGCACAGATTTATGGCTACACCTTC. Protein product: CASQAQIYGYTF.